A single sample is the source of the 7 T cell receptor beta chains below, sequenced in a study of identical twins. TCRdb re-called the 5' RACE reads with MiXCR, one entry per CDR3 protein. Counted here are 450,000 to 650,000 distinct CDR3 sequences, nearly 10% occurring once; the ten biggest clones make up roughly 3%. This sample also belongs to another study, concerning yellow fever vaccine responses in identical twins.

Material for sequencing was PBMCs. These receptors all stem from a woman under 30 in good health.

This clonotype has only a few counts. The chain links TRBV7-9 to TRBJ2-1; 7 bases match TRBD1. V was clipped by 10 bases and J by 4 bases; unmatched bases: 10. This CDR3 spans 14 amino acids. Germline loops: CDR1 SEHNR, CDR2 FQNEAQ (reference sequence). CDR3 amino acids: CATTPGQSYNEQFF. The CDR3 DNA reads TGTGCCACCACACCGGGACAGTCGTACAATGAGCAGTTCTTC.

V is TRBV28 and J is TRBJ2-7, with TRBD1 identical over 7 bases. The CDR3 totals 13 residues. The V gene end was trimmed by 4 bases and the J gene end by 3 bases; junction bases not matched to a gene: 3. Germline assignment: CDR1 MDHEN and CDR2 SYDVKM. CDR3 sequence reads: CASSYHRGYEQYF. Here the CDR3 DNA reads TGTGCCAGCAGTTACCACAGGGGCTACGAGCAGTACTTC.

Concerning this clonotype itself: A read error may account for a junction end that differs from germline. The CDR3 DNA sequence: TGTGCTAGCAGCTTTCACGCGACAGGGTTAGAGACCCAGTACTTC. It is translated as CASSFHATGLETQYF. The rearrangement joins TRBV7-7 to TRBJ2-5, with 7 bases identical to TRBD1. Per germline, CDR1 SSHAT and CDR2 FNYEAQ (reference sequence). The CDR3 is 15 amino acids.

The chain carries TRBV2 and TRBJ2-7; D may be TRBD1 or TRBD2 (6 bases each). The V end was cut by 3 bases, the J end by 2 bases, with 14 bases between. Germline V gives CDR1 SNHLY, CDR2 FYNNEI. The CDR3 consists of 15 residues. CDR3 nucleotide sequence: TGTGCCAGCAGTGATGAACGGGGGCCACCCTACGAGCAGTACTTC. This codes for CASSDERGPPYEQYF.

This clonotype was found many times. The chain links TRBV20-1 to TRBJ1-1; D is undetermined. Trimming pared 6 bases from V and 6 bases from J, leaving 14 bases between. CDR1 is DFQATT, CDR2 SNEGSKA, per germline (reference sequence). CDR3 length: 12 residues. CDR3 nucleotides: TGCAGTGCCCCCGAAGGGAGGGCTGAAGCTTTCTTT. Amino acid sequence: CSAPEGRAEAFF.

The CDR3 spells CASNPGLAAYNEQFF. DNA of the CDR3: TGCGCCAGCAACCCGGGACTAGCGGCCTACAATGAGCAGTTCTTC. The rearrangement links TRBV23-1 to TRBJ2-1, with 11 nucleotides matching TRBD2. TRBV23-1 is flagged as an ORF with uncertain function. Trimming removed 7 bases from V and 2 bases from J; junction bases left unmatched: 4. The CDR3 runs to 15 residues.

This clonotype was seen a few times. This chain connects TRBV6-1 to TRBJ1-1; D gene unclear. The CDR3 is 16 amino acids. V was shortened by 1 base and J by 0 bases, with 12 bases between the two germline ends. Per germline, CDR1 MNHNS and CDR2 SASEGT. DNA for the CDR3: TGTGCCAGCAGTGAAGTTACAGCTTTCATGAACACTGAAGCTTTCTTT. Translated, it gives CASSEVTAFMNTEAFF.